A selection of T cell receptor beta chains follows, all from one sample in a study of cytomegalovirus exposure and HLA in healthy donors. TCRdb's table, derived via immunoSEQ multiplex PCR, lists solely in-frame clones and lacks some. The data contain about 88,000 clones, more than 80% of them singletons. Sequencing was done on a sample of PBMCs. Receptors were obtained from a man between 18 and 29 years old in good health and CMV-seronegative. The conserved cysteine and the conserved F or W are not part of the CDR3 here. A D gene is named only where the DNA matches it firmly.

D gene | V gene | CDR3 protein
. | TRBV2 | ATNSGSNTEAF
. | TRBV4-1 | ASSQGRRASNYEQY
TRBD1 | TRBV6-4 | ASNPRTGRSGANVLT
. | TRBV27 | ASSYLRGETDTQY
TRBD1 | TRBV6-4 | ASNPQGNQETQY
. | TRBV28 | ASSLPLINQPQH
. | TRBV27 | ASRRDINNSPLH
. | TRBV28 | ASSLTTGSYGYT
. | TRBV4-3 | ASSQESPSSLGTQY
. | TRBV6-6 | ASSPKNTEAF
. | TRBV18 | ASSPTGTPNTEAF
. | TRBV18 | ASSSTGELF
TRBD2 | TRBV5-5 | ASAGVSGANVLT
TRBD1 | TRBV18 | ASSPLTGDASGANVLT
. | TRBV7-2 | ASSLDRLNQPQH
TRBD2 | TRBV27 | ASKSIPGLAGGYEQY
TRBD2 | TRBV19 | ASSMATSGPYNEQF
. | TRBV9 | ASSVYNTGELF
TRBD1 | TRBV5-1 | ASSLGQGSDTQY
. | TRBV9 | ASSVDSGKYNEQF
. | TRBV7-9 | ASSFSHEQY
. | TRBV7-9 | ASSLVSQGIYEQY
. | TRBV6-6 | ASRGGPQRNTIY
TRBD1 | TRBV7-3 | ASSATGSRYNEQF
TRBD1 | TRBV19 | ASSPRRQGLRNTEAF